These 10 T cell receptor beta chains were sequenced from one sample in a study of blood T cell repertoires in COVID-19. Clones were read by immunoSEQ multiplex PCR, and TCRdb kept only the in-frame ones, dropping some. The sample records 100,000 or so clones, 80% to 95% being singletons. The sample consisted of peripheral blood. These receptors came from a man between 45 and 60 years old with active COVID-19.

The CDR3 nucleotides are TGCGCCAGCAGCTTGAACCTAGTCGGACAGGGAGGGTTCTTC. Its translation: CASSLNLVGQGGFF. The chain carries TRBV5-1 and TRBJ2-1, with TRBD1 matching 8 bases. The germline V gene has CDR1 SGHRS and CDR2 YFSETQ. There are 14 residues in the CDR3. The J segment lost 15 bases and the V segment lost 1 base, leaving 12 bases of the junction unmatched.

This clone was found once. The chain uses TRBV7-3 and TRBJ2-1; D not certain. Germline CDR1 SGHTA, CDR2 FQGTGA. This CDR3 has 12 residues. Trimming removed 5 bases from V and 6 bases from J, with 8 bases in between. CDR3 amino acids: CASSPGSNEQFF. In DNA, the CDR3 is TGTGCCAGCAGCCCAGGCAGCAATGAGCAGTTCTTC.

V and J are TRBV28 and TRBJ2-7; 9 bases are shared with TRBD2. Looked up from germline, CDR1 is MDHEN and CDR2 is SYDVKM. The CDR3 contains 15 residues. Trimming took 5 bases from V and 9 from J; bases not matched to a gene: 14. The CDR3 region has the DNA TGTGCCAGCAGTCCCCCTAGCGGGATGAGTGTGGGGCAGTACTTC. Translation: CASSPPSGMSVGQYF.

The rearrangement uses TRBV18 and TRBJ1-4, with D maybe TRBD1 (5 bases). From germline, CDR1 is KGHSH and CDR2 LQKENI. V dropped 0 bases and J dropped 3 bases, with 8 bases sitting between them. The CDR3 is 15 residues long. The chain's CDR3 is CASSPPQGSNEKLFF. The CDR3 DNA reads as TGTGCCAGCTCACCACCGCAGGGATCTAATGAAAAACTGTTTTTT. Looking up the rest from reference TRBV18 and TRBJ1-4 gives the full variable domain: NAGVMQNPRHLVRRRGQEARLRCSPMKGHSHVYWYRQLPEEGLKFMVYLQKENIIDESGMPKERFSAEFPKEGPSILRIQQVVRGDSAAYFCASSPPQGSNEKLFFGSGTQLSVL.

The CDR3 reads CATSRDKGALYGYTF. CDR3 coding DNA: TGTGCCACCAGCAGAGATAAAGGAGCCCTATATGGCTACACCTTC. This chain uses TRBV15 with TRBJ1-2, with D unclear. The V end was cut by 0 bases, the J end by 5 bases, with 13 bases between. The germline gives CDR1 LNHNV, CDR2 YYDKDF (reference sequence). The CDR3 is 15 residues long.

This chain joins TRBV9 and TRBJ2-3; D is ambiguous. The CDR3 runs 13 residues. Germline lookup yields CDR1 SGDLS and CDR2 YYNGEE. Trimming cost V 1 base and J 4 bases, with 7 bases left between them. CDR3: CASSVQIPDTQYF. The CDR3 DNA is TGTGCCAGCAGCGTACAGATTCCAGATACGCAGTATTTT.

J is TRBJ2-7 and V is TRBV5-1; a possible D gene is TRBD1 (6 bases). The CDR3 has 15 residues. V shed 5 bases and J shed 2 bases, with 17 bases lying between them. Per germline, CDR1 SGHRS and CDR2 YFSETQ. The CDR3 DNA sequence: TGCGCCAGCAGTACGGGACACGGAACCACCTACGAGCAGTACTTC. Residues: CASSTGHGTTYEQYF.

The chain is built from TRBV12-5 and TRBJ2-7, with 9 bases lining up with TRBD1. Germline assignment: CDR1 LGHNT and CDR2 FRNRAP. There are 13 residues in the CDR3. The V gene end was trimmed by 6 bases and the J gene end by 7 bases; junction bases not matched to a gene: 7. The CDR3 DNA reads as TGTGCTAGTGGCCCCGACAGGGGGAATGAGCAGTACTTC. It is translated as CASGPDRGNEQYF.

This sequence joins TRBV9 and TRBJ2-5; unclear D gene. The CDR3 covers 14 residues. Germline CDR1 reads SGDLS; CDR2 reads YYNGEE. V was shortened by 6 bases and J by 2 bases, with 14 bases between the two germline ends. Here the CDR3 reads CASNPMGLQETQYF. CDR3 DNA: TGTGCCAGCAACCCCATGGGCTTACAAGAGACCCAGTACTTC.

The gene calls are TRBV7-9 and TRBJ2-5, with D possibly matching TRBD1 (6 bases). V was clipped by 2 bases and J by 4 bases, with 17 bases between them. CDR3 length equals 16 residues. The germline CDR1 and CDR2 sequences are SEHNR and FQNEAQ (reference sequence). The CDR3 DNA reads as TGTGCCAGCAGCTTAACCGGGACATTTACTGTAGAGACCCAGTACTTC. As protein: CASSLTGTFTVETQYF.